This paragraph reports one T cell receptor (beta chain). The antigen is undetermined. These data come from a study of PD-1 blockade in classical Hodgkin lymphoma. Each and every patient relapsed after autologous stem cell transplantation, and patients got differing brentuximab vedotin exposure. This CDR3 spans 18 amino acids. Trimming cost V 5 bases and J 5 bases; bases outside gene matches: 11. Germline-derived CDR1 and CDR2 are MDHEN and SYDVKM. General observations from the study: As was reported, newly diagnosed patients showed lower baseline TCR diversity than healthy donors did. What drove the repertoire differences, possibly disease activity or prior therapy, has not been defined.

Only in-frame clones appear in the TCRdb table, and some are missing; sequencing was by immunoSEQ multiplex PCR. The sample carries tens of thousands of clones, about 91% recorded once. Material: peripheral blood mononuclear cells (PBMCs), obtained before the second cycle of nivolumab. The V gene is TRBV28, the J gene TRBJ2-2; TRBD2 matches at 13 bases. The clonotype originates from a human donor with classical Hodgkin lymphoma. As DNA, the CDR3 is TGTGCCAGCAGTCTTATTCTGGGACTAGCGGGAAGTACCGGGGAGCTGTTTTTT. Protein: CASSLILGLAGSTGELFF.